The next 8 T cell receptor beta chains were all read from a single sample in a study of memory CD4+ T cells and cytomegalovirus serostatus. Single viable CD3+CD4+CD8-CD45RO+ cells were sorted as the memory CD4+ T cells. Using immunoSEQ multiplex PCR, the repertoire was profiled, and TCRdb retains in-frame clones only, with some absent. Among approximately 41,000 clones listed, 76% were seen once. Sequenced: memory CD4+ T cells from blood. Receptors were obtained from an adult in good health and CMV-seronegative.

The chain uses TRBV25-1 and TRBJ2-5; 8 positions match TRBD2. V was clipped by 3 bases and J by 5 bases; unmatched bases: 2. Germline CDR1 is MGHDK and CDR2 is SYGVNS. The CDR3 runs to 13 residues. CDR3 sequence: CASSDGRAETQYF. CDR3 nucleotides: TGTGCCAGCAGTGACGGGAGGGCGGAGACCCAGTACTTC.

The chain carries TRBV10-3 and TRBJ2-5; D is undetermined. V gave up 4 bases and J gave up 1 base, with 7 bases separating them. From germline, CDR1 is ENHRY and CDR2 SYGVKD. CDR3 length: 13 residues. CDR3 sequence: CAISGTIQETQYF. The DNA of the CDR3 is TGTGCCATCAGTGGGACCATCCAAGAGACCCAGTACTTC.

The chain couples TRBV6-5 to TRBJ1-4, with unresolved D. Between the trimmed V and J ends, which lost 6 bases and 0 bases, there was a span of 8 bases. The CDR3 contains 14 residues. The germline V gene encodes CDR1 MNHEY and CDR2 SVGAGI. The CDR3 coding sequence is TGTGCCAGCAGCCTCAGTGCAACTAATGAAAAACTGTTTTTT. This gives the protein CASSLSATNEKLFF.

The rearrangement links TRBV7-8 to TRBJ2-5, with 7 bases aligning to TRBD1. The CDR3 is 12 residues long. Trimming took 5 bases from V and 5 from J; bases not matched to a gene: 2. Per germline, CDR1 SGHVS and CDR2 FQNEAQ. CDR3 sequence reads: CASSTRGETQYF. For the CDR3, the DNA is TGTGCCAGCAGCACCAGGGGGGAGACCCAGTACTTC. The full variable domain, in which reference TRBV7-8 and TRBJ2-5 provide the parts outside the CDR3, is GAGVSQSPRYKVAKRGQDVALRCDPISGHVSLFWYQQALGQGPEFLTYFQNEAQLDKSGLPSDRFFAERPEGSVSTLKIQRTQQEDSAVYLCASSTRGETQYFGPGTRLLVL.

The chain has TRBV14 and TRBJ1-2; D unresolved. This CDR3 is 13 amino acids long. Germline V gives CDR1 SGHDN, CDR2 FVKESK. The V and J ends lost 0 bases and 8 bases respectively, with 10 bases between them. Written as DNA, the CDR3 is TGTGCCAGCAGCCAAGATCAGGTTGGAGGCTACACCTTC. Its translation: CASSQDQVGGYTF.

The J gene is TRBJ2-3, the V gene TRBV4-3; D is possibly TRBD2 (6 bases). V gave up 1 base and J gave up 1 base, with 15 bases separating them. Germline CDR1 LGHNA, CDR2 YSLEER. The CDR3 totals 17 residues. The CDR3 nucleotides are TGCGCCAGCAGCCAAGGATTGGGGGGAGCGGGCACAGATACGCAGTATTTT. Translating gives CASSQGLGGAGTDTQYF.

The chain links TRBV6-6 to TRBJ1-5, with D unclear. This CDR3 region has 12 residues. V was pared by 5 bases and J by 4 bases, with 6 bases between. The germline V gene has CDR1 MNHNY and CDR2 SVGAGI (reference sequence). The CDR3 nucleotides read TGTGCCAGCAGTCCCACTAATCAGCCCCAGCATTTT. This sequence encodes CASSPTNQPQHF.

This chain uses TRBV6-1 with TRBJ2-3; 8 nucleotides align to TRBD2. Germline CDR1 MNHNS, CDR2 SASEGT. The V segment lost 7 bases and the J segment 4 bases; nucleotides outside the gene matches: 4. This CDR3 has 13 amino acids. The CDR3 region is CASKERGSDTQYF. The CDR3 DNA sequence: TGTGCCAGCAAGGAGCGGGGGTCAGATACGCAGTATTTT.